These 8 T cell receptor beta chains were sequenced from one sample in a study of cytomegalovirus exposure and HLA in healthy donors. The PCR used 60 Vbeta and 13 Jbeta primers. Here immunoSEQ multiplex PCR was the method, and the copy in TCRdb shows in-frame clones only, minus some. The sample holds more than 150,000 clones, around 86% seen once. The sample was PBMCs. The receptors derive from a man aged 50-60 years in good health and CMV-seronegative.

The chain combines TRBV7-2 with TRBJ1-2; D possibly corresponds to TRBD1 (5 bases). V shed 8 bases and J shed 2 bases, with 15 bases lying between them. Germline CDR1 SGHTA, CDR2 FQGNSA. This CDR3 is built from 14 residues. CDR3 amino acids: CASALAQGNYGYTF. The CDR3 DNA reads TGTGCCAGCGCTCTTGCGCAGGGAAACTATGGCTACACCTTC.

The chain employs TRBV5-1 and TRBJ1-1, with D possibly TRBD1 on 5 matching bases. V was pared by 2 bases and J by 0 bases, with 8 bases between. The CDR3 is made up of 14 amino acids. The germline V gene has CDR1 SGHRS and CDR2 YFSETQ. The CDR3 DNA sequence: TGCGCCAGCAGCTTCCTGGGGCTGAACACTGAAGCTTTCTTT. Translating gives CASSFLGLNTEAFF.

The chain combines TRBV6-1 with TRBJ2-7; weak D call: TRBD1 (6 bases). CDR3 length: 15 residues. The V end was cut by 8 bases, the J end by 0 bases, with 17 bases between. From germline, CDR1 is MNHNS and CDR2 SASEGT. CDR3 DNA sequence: TGTGCCAGCGGGCTTACGGGACATGTCTCCTACGAGCAGTACTTC. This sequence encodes CASGLTGHVSYEQYF.

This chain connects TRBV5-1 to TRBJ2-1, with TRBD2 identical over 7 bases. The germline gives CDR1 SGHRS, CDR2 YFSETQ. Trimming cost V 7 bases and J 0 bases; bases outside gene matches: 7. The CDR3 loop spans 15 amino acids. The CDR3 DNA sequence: TGCGCCAGCTCCAGCGGGGAATTCTCCTACAATGAGCAGTTCTTC. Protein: CASSSGEFSYNEQFF.

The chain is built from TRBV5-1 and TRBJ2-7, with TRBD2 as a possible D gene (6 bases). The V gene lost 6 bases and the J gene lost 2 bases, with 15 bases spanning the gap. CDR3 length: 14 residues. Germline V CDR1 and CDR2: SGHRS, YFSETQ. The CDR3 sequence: CASKEGVGTYEQYF. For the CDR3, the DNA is TGCGCCAGCAAGGAGGGCGTCGGTACCTACGAGCAGTACTTC.

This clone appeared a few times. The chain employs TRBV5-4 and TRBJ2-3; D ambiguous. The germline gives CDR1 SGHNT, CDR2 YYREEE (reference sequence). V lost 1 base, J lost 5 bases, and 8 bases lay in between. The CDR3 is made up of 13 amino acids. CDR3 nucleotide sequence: TGTGCCAGCAGCTTGCTTTCCGGAGATACGCAGTATTTT. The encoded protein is CASSLLSGDTQYF.

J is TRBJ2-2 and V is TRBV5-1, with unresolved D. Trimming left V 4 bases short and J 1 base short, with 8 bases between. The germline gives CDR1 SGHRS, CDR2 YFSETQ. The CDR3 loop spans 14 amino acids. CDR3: CASSPSVNTGELFF. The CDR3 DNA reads TGCGCCAGCAGCCCCTCCGTGAACACCGGGGAGCTGTTTTTT.

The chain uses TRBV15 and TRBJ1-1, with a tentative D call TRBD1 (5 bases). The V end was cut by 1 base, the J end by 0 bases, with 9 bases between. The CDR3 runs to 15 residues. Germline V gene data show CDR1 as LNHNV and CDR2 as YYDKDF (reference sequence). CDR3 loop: CATSRGQNMNTEAFF. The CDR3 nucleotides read TGTGCCACCAGCAGAGGACAGAACATGAACACTGAAGCTTTCTTT.